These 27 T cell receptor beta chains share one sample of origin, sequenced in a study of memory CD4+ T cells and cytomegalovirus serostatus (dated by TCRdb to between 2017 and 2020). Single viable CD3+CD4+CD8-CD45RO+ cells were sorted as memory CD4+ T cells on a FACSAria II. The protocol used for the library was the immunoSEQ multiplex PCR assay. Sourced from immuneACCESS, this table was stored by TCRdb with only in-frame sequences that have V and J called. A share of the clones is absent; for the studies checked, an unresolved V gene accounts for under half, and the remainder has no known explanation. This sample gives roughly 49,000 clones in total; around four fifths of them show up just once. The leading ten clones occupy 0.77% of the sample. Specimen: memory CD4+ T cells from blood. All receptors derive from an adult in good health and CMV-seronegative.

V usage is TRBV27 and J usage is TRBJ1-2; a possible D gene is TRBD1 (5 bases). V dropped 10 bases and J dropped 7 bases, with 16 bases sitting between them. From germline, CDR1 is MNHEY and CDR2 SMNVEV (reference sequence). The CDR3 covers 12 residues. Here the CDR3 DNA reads TGTGCCACCAGGACGGGGGTAGCTGGCTACACCTTC. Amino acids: CATRTGVAGYTF.

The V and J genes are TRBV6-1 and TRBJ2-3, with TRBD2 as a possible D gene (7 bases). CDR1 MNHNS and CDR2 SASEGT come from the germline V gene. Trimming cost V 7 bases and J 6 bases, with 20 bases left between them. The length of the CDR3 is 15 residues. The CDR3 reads CASTRLGGAGDTQYF. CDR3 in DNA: TGTGCCAGCACCCGTTTGGGGGGGGCAGGCGATACGCAGTATTTT.

CDR3 protein: CASSLQGYGELFF. As DNA, the CDR3 is TGTGCCAGCAGCTTACAGGGGTACGGGGAGCTGTTTTTT. The gene calls are TRBV7-9 and TRBJ2-2, with D possibly being TRBD1 (6 bases). This CDR3 has 13 amino acids. The V and J ends lost 2 bases and 7 bases respectively, with 8 bases between them. Germline V gives CDR1 SEHNR, CDR2 FQNEAQ (reference sequence).

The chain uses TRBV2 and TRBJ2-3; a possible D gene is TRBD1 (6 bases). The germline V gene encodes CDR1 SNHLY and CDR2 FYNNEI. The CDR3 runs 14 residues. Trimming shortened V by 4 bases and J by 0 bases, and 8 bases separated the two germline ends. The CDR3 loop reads CASSAGASTDTQYF. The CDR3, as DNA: TGTGCCAGCAGTGCAGGGGCTAGCACAGATACGCAGTATTTT.

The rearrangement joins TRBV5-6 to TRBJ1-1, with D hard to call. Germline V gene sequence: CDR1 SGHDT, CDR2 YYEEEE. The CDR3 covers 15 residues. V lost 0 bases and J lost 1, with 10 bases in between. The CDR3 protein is CASSLVSHGNTEAFF. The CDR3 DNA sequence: TGTGCCAGCAGCTTGGTGAGCCACGGGAACACTGAAGCTTTCTTT.

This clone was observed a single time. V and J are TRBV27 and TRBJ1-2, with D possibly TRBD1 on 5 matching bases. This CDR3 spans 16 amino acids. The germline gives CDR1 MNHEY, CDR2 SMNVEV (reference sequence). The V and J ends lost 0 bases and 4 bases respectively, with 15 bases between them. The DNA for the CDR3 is TGTGCCAGCAGTTTATCAGGGCTGAGGGACGCCTATGGCTACACCTTC. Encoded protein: CASSLSGLRDAYGYTF.

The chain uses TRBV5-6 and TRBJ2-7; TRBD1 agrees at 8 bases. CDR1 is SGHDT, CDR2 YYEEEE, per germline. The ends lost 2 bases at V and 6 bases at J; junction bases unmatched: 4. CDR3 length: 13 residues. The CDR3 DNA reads TGTGCCAGCAGCTTCGCACAGGGGGGCGAGCAGTACTTC. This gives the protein CASSFAQGGEQYF.

For the CDR3, the DNA is TGTGCCAGCAGTTCCCCTAGGACAGAACGGAACACTGAAGCTTTCTTT. Translating gives CASSSPRTERNTEAFF. The chain carries TRBV28 and TRBJ1-1, with D possibly matching TRBD1 (6 bases). The germline gives CDR1 MDHEN, CDR2 SYDVKM. V lost 4 bases and J 1 base, leaving 16 bases between the germline ends. The CDR3 has 16 amino acids.

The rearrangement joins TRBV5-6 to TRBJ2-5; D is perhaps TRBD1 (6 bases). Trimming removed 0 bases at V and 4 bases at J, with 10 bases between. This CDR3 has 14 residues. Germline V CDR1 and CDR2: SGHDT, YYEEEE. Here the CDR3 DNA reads TGTGCCAGCAGCTTGGCTCACAGGGCAGAGACCCAGTACTTC. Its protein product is CASSLAHRAETQYF.

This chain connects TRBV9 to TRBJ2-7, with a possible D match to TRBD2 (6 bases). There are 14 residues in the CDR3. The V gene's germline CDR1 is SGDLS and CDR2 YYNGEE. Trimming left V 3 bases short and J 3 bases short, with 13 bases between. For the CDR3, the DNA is TGTGCCAGCAGCGGACATAGCGGCAACTACGAGCAGTACTTC. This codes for CASSGHSGNYEQYF.

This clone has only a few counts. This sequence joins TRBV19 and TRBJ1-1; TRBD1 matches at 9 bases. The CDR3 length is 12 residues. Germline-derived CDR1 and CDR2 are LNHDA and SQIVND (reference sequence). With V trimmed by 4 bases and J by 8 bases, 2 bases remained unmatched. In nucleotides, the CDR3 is TGTGCCAGTAGTACCGGGACAGGGGAAGCTTTCTTT. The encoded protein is CASSTGTGEAFF.

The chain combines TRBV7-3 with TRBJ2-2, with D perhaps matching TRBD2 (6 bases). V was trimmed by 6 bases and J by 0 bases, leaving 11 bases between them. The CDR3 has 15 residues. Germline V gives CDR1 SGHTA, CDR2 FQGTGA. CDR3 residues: CASRPSAANTGELFF. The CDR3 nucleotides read TGTGCCAGCAGACCTAGCGCCGCGAACACCGGGGAGCTGTTTTTT.

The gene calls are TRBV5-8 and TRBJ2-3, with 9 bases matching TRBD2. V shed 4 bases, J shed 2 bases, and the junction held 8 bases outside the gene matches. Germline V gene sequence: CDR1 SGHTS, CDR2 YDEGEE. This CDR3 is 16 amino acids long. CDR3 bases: TGTGCCAGCAGCCAGAGCGGGACTAGCTACACAGATACGCAGTATTTT. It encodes CASSQSGTSYTDTQYF.

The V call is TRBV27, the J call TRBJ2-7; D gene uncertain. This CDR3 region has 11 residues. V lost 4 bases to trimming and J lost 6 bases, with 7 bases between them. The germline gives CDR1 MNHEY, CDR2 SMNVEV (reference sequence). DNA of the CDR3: TGTGCCAGCAGTTCAGGTACCGAGCAGTACTTC. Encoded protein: CASSSGTEQYF.

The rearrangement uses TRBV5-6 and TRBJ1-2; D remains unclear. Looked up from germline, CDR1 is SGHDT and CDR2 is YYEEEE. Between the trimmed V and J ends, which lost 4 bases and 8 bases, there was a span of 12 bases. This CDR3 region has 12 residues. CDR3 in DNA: TGTGCCAGCAGCCAAAGGCAGGAGGGCTACACCTTC. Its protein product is CASSQRQEGYTF.

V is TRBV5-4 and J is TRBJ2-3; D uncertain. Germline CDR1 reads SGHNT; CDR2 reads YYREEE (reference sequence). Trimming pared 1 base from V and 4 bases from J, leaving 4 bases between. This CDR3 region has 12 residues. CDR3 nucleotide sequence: TGTGCCAGCAGCTTGAGGGCAGATACGCAGTATTTT. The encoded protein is CASSLRADTQYF.

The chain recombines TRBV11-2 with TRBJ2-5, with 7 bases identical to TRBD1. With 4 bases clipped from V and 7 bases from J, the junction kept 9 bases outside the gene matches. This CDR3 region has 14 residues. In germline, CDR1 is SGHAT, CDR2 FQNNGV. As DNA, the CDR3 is TGTGCCAGCAGCTACCAAAGGGGGCTGGGGACCCAGTACTTC. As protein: CASSYQRGLGTQYF.

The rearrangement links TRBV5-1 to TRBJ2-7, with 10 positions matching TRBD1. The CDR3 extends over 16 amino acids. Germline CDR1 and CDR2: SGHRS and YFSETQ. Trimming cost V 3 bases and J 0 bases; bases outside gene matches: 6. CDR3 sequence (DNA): TGCGCCAGCAGCTCAATGACAGGGGGCGGCTCCTACGAGCAGTACTTC. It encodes CASSSMTGGGSYEQYF. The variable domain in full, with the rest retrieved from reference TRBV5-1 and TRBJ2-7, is KAGVTQTPRYLIKTRGQQVTLSCSPISGHRSVSWYQQTPGQGLQFLFEYFSETQRNKGNFPGRFSGRQFSNSRSEMNVSTLELGDSALYLCASSSMTGGGSYEQYFGPGTRLTVT.

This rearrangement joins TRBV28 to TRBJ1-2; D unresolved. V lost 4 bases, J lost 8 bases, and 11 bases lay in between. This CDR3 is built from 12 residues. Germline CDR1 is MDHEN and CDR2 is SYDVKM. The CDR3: CASSSPVGGYTF. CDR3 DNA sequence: TGTGCCAGCAGTTCTCCGGTAGGCGGCTACACCTTC.

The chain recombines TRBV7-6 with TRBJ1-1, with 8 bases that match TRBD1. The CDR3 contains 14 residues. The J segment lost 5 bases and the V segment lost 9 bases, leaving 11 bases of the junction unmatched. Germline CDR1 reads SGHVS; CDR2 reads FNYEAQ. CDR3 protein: CARANVDRATEAFF. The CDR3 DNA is TGTGCCAGGGCTAACGTGGACAGGGCTACTGAAGCTTTCTTT.

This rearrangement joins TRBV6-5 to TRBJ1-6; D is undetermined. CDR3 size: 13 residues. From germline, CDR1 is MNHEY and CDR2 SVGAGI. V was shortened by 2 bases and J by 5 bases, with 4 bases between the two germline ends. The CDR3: CASSYGDNSPLHF. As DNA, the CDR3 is TGTGCCAGCAGTTACGGGGATAATTCACCCCTCCACTTT.

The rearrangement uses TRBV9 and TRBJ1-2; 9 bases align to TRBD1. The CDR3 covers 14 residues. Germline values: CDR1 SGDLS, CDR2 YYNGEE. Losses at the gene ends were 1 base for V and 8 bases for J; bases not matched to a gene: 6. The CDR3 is CASSVLQGASGYTF. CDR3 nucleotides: TGTGCCAGCAGCGTACTACAGGGGGCGAGCGGCTACACCTTC.

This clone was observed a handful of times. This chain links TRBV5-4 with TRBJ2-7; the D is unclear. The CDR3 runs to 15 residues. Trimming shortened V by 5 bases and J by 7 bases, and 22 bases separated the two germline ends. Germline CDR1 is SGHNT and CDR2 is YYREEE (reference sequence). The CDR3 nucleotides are TGTGCCAGCAGTACCGACCCGCGGTATCCTGGAGAGCAGTACTTC. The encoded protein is CASSTDPRYPGEQYF.

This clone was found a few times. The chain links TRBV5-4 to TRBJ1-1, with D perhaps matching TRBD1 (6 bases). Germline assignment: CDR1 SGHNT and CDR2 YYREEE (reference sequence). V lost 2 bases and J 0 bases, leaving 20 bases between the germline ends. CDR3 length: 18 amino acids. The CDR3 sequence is CASSFLGLRGFLNTEAFF. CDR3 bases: TGTGCCAGCAGCTTTTTAGGCCTCAGGGGATTCTTGAACACTGAAGCTTTCTTT.

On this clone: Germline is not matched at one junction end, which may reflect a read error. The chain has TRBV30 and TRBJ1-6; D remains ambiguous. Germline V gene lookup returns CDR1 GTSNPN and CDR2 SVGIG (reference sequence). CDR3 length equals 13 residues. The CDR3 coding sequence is TGTGCCCGGAGTGTAGTATTGGATTCACCCCTCCACTTT. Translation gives CARSVVLDSPLHF.

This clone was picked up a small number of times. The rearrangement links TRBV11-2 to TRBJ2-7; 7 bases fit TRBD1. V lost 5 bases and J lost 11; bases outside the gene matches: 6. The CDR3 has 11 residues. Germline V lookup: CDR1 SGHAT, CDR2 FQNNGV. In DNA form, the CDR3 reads TGTGCCAGCAGCCCCGGGACAGTGGAGTACTTC. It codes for CASSPGTVEYF.

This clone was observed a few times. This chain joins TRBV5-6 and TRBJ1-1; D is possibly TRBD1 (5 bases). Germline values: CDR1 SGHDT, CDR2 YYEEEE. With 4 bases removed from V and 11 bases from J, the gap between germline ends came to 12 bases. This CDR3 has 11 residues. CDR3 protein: CASSRDVRAFF. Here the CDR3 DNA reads TGTGCCAGCAGCCGGGACGTCAGGGCTTTCTTT.